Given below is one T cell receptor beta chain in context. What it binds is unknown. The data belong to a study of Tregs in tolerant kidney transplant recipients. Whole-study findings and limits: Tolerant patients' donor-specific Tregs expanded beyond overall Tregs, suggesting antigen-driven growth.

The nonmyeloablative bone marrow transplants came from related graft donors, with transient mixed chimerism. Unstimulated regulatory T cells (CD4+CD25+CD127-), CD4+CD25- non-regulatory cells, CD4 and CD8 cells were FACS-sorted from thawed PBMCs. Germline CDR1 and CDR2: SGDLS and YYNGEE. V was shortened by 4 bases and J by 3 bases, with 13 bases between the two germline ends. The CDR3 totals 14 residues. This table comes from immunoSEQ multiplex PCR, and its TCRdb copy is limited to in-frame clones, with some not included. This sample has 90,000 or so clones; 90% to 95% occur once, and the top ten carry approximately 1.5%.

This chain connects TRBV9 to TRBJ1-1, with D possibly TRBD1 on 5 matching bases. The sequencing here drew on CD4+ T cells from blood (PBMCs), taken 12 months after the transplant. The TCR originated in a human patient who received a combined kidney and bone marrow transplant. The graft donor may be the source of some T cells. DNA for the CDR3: TGTGCCAGCAGCCCTCGACAGCATGACACTGAAGCTTTCTTT. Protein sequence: CASSPRQHDTEAFF. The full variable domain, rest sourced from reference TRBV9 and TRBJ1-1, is DSGVTQTPKHLITATGQRVTLRCSPRSGDLSVYWYQQSLDQGLQFLIQYYNGEERAKGNILERFSAQQFPDLHSELNLSSLELGDSALYFCASSPRQHDTEAFFGQGTRLTVV.